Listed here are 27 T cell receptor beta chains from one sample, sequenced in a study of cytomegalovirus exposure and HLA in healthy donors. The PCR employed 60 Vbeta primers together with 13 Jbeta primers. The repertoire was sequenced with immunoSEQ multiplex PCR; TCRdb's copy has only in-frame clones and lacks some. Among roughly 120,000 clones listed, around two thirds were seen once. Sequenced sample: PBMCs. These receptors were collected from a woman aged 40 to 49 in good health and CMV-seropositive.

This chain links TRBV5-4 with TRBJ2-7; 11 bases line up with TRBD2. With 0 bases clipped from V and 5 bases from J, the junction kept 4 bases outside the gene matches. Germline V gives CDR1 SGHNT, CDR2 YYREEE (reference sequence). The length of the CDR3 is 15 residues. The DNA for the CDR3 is TGTGCCAGCAGCTTGGGGCTAGCGGGGGGCGACGAGCAGTACTTC. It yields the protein CASSLGLAGGDEQYF.

CDR3 sequence reads: CASSQEVGSGDYGYTF. The DNA for the CDR3 is TGTGCCAGCAGCCAAGAGGTTGGGTCAGGGGATTATGGCTACACCTTC. The chain is built from TRBV4-2 and TRBJ1-2, with a possible D match to TRBD1 (6 bases). This CDR3 has 16 residues. V lost 0 bases and J 5 bases, leaving 16 bases between the germline ends. Germline values: CDR1 LGHNA, CDR2 YNFKEQ.

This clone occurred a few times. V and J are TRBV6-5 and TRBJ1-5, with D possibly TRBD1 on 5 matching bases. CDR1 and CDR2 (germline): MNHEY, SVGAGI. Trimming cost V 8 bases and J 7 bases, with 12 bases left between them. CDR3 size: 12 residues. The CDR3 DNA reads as TGTGCCAGCCGCTCGTCAGGGCAGCCCCAGCATTTT. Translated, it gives CASRSSGQPQHF.

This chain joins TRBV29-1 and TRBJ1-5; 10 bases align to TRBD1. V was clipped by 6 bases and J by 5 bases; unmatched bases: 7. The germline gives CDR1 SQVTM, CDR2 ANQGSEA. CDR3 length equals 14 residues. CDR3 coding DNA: TGCAGCGTCCAGACAGGGGGCATCGATCAGCCCCAGCATTTT. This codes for CSVQTGGIDQPQHF.

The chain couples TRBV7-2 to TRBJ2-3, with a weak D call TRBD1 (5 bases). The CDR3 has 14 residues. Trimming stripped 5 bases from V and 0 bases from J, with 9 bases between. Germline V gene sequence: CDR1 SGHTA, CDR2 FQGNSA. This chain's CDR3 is CASSADSSTDTQYF. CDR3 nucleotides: TGTGCCAGCAGCGCAGACAGCAGCACAGATACGCAGTATTTT. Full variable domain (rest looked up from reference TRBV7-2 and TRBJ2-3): GAGVSQSPSNKVTEKGKDVELRCDPISGHTALYWYRQSLGQGLEFLIYFQGNSAPDKSGLPSDRFSAERTGGSVSTLTIQRTQQEDSAVYLCASSADSSTDTQYFGPGTRLTVL.

CDR3 protein: CASSEGGSGNSPLHF. DNA of the CDR3: TGTGCCAGCAGTGAAGGAGGGTCAGGTAATTCACCCCTCCACTTT. The chain employs TRBV25-1 and TRBJ1-6; no firm D call. CDR1 MGHDK and CDR2 SYGVNS come from the germline V gene. CDR3 length equals 15 residues. V was cut by 2 bases and J by 6 bases, with 11 bases left in between.

The CDR3 region is CASSPGTTMAETQYF. Here the CDR3 DNA reads TGTGCCAGCAGCCCCGGGACTACGATGGCGGAGACCCAGTACTTC. The genes are TRBV7-6 and TRBJ2-5; TRBD2 aligns across 7 bases. Germline CDR1 and CDR2: SGHVS and FNYEAQ. V gave up 5 bases and J gave up 5 bases; unmatched junction bases: 11. This CDR3 comprises 15 residues.

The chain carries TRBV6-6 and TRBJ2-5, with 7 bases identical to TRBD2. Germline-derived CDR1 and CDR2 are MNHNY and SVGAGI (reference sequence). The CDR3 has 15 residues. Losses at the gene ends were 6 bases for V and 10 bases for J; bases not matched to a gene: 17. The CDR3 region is CASRTAGQDEGDQYF. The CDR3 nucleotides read TGTGCCAGCAGGACAGCGGGGCAAGATGAAGGGGACCAGTACTTC.

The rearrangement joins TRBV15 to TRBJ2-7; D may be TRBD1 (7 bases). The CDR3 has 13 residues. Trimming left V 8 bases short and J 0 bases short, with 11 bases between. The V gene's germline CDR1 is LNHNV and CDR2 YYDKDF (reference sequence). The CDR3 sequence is CATGRTGSYEQYF. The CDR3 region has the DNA TGTGCCACCGGGAGGACAGGCTCCTACGAGCAGTACTTC.

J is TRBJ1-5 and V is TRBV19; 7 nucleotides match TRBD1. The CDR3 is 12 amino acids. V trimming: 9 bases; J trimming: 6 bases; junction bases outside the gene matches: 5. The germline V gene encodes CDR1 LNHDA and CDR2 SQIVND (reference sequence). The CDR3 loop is CASATGLQPQHF. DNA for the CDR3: TGTGCCAGCGCGACAGGGCTTCAGCCCCAGCATTTT. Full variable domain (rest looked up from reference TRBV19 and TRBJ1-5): DGGITQSPKYLFRKEGQNVTLSCEQNLNHDAMYWYRQDPGQGLRLIYYSQIVNDFQKGDIAEGYSVSREKKESFPLTVTSAQKNPTAFYLCASATGLQPQHFGDGTRLSIL.

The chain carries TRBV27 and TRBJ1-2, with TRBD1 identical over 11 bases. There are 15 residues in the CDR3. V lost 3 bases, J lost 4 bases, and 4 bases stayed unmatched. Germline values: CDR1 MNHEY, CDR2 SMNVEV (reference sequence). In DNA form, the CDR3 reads TGTGCCAGCAGTTTGGACAGGGGGCGAACCTATGGCTACACCTTC. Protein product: CASSLDRGRTYGYTF.

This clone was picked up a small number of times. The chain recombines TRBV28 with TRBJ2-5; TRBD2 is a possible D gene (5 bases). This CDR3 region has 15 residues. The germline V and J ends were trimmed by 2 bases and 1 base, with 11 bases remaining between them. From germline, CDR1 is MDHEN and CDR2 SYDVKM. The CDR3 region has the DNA TGTGCCAGCAGTTTACAAGCGGACTTCCAAGAGACCCAGTACTTC. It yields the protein CASSLQADFQETQYF.

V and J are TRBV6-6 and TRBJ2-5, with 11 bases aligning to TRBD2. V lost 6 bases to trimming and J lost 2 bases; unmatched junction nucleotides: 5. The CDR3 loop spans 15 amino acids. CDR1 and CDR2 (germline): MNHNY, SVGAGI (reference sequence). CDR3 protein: CASSLAGGSQETQYF. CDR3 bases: TGTGCCAGCAGCCTAGCGGGGGGTTCTCAAGAGACCCAGTACTTC.

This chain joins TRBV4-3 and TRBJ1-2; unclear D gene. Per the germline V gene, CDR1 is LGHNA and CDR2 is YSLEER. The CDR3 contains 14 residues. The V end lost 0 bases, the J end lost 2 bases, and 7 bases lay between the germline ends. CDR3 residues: CASSQEYSNYGYTF. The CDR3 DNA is TGCGCCAGCAGCCAAGAGTACAGCAACTATGGCTACACCTTC.

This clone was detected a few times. CDR3 sequence (DNA): TGTGCCAGCAGCTTAGCGCAGGGCTTCAATCAGCCCCAGCATTTT. It translates to CASSLAQGFNQPQHF. This chain joins TRBV7-9 and TRBJ1-5; tentative D call: TRBD1 (5 bases). This CDR3 is 15 amino acids long. The germline V gene has CDR1 SEHNR and CDR2 FQNEAQ (reference sequence). V was pared by 0 bases and J by 3 bases, with 9 bases between.

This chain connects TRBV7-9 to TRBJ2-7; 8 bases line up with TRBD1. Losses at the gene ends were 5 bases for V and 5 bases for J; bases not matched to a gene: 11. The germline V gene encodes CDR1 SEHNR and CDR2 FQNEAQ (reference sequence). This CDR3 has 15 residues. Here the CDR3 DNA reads TGTGCCAGCAGCCCACACTGGGACAGGTCGGACGAGCAGTACTTC. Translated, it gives CASSPHWDRSDEQYF.

The CDR3 is CASSRTTGEETQYF. Written as DNA, the CDR3 is TGTGCCAGCAGTAGAACAACAGGGGAAGAGACCCAGTACTTC. The chain uses TRBV2 and TRBJ2-5; TRBD1 matches 7 bases. Trimming cost V 5 bases and J 3 bases; bases outside gene matches: 6. This CDR3 has 14 residues. Germline V gives CDR1 SNHLY, CDR2 FYNNEI.

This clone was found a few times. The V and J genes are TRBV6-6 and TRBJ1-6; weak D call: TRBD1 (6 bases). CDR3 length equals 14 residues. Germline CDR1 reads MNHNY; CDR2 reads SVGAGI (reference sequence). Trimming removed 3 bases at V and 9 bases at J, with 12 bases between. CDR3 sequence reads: CASSYSGVRSPLHF. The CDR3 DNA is TGTGCCAGCAGTTATTCAGGGGTTCGTTCACCCCTCCACTTT.

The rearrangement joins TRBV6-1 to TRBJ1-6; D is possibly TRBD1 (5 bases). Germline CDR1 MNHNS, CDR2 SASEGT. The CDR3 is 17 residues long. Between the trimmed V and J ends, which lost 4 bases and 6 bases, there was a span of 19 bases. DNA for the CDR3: TGTGCCAGCAGTGGACTTCCCCGGGAGGGGCCTAATTCACCCCTCCACTTT. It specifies CASSGLPREGPNSPLHF.

The CDR3 DNA is TGTGCCAGCAGCTTCGGGACAGGGGGCGATGGCTACACCTTC. It specifies CASSFGTGGDGYTF. The chain carries TRBV5-8 and TRBJ1-2; 12 bases are shared with TRBD1. This CDR3 region has 14 residues. Germline loops: CDR1 SGHTS, CDR2 YDEGEE. Trimming cost V 2 bases and J 6 bases; bases outside gene matches: 2.

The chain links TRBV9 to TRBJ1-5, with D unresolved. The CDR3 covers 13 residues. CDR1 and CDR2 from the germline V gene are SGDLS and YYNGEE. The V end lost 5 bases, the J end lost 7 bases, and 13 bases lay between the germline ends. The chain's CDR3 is CASSRREEQPQHF. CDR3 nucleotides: TGTGCCAGCAGTAGGAGGGAGGAGCAGCCCCAGCATTTT.

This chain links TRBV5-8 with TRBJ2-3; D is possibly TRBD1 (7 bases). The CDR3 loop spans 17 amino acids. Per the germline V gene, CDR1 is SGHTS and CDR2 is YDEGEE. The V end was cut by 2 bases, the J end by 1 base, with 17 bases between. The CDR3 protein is CASSFQQGRSGTDTQYF. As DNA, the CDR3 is TGTGCCAGCAGCTTCCAACAGGGGAGGTCGGGCACAGATACGCAGTATTTT.

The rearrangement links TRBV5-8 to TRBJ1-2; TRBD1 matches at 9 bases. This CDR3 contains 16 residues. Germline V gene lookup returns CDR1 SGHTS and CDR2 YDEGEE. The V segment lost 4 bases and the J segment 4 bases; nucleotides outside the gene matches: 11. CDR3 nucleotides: TGTGCCAGCAGCCGTTGGACAGGGGAGGGCTTCTATGGCTACACCTTC. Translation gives CASSRWTGEGFYGYTF. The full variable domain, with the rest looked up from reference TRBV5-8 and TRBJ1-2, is EAGVTQSPTHLIKTRGQQATLRCSPISGHTSVYWYQQALGLGLQFLLWYDEGEERNRGNFPPRFSGRQFPNYSSELNVNALELEDSALYLCASSRWTGEGFYGYTFGSGTRLTVV.

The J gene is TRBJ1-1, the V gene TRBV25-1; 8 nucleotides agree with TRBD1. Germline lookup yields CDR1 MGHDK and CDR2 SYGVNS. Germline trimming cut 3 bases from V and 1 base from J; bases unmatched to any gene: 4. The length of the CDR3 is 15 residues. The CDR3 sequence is CASSDPDRGNTEAFF. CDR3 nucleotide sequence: TGTGCCAGCAGTGATCCAGACAGGGGGAACACTGAAGCTTTCTTT. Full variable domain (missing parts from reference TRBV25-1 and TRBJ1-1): EADIYQTPRYLVIGTGKKITLECSQTMGHDKMYWYQQDPGMELHLIHYSYGVNSTEKGDLSSESTVSRIRTEHFPLTLESARPSHTSQYLCASSDPDRGNTEAFFGQGTRLTVV.

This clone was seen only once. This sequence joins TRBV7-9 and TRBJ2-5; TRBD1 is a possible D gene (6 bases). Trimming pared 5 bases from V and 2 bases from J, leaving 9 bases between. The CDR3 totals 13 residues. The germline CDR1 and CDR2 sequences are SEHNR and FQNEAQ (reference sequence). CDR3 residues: CASSPGQQETQYF. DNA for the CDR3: TGTGCCAGCAGCCCGGGACAACAAGAGACCCAGTACTTC.

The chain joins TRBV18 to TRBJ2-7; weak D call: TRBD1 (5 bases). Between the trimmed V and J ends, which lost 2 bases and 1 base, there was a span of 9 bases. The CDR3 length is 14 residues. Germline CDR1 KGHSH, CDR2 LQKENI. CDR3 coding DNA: TGTGCCAGCTCACCAACGCAGGGATCCTACGAGCAGTACTTC. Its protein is CASSPTQGSYEQYF.

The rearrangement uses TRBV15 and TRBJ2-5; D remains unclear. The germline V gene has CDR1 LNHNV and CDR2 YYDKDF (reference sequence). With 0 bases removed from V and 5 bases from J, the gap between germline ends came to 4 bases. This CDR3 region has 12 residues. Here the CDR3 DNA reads TGTGCCACCAGCAGAGATCTGGAGACCCAGTACTTC. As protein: CATSRDLETQYF.